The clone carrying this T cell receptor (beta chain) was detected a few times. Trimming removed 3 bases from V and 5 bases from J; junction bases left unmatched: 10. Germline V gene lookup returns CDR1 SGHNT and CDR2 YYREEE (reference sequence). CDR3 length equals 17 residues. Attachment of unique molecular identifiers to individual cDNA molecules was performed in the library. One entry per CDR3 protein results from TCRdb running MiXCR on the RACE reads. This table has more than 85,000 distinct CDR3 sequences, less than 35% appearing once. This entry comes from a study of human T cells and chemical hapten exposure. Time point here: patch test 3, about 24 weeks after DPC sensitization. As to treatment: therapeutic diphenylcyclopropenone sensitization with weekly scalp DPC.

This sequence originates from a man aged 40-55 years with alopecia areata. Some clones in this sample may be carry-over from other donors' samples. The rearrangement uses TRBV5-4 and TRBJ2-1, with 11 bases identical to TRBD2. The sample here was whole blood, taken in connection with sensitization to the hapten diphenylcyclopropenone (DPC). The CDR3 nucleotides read TGTGCCAGCAGCTCGTCGCCCCTAGCGGGAGGACACAATGAGCAGTTCTTC. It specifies CASSSSPLAGGHNEQFF.